These T cell receptor beta chains were read from a single sample in a study of blood T cells in healthy people across ages. TCRdb re-called the 5' RACE reads with MiXCR, one entry per CDR3 protein. This table has 1.5 million to 2 million distinct CDR3 sequences, under 30% appearing once. Input material: blood. Receptors were obtained from a woman in her 30s in good health. Each CDR3 is given with its conserved first and last residue. Each record gives: CDR3 length, V gene, CDR3 protein.

>13|TRBV18
CASSMAGDLGYTF
>14|TRBV10-3
CAISEGQKSYEQYF
>16|TRBV29-1
CSVEDHRTDPTDTQYF
>14|TRBV6-5
CTSSYSAGADGYTF
>17|TRBV18
CASSPNRQGRSTYEQYF
>14|TRBV29-1
CSVKSGTGNNEQFF
>15|TRBV5-1
CTSSLGGLAGYEQYF
>16|TRBV30
CAWSVQRGRGNYEQYF
>15|TRBV5-1
CASSSGQGRATEAFF
>14|TRBV7-2
CASSSGQGGSPLHF
>14|TRBV20-1
CSAEDRRGSYEQYF
>16|TRBV28
CASSLGTQYSNQPQHF
>13|TRBV29-1
CSALTGGFGTQYF
>16|TRBV27
CASTYGARSVSNEQFF